What follows is one T cell receptor beta chain and its context. The authors' processing: From reference gene primer amplification, estimates of nucleated cell counts were derived. TCRdb's copy holds only in-frame clones and misses some; the assay was immunoSEQ multiplex PCR. For V, J and clone size, that table is used; D and trimming come from the DNA. The table records about 160,000 clones, 80% to 90% of them present only once. The V gene's germline CDR1 is MNHEY and CDR2 SVGAGI. There are 15 residues in the CDR3. V was pared by 1 base and J by 6 bases, with 15 bases between. These data belong to a study of blood T cell repertoires in COVID-19. Study-wide background: The samples span acute and convalescent COVID-19 from the United States, Italy and Spain.

The gene calls are TRBV6-5 and TRBJ1-2; TRBD1 might be the D (6 bases). The clonotype comes from a middle-aged man with acute or convalescent COVID-19. Sequences were obtained from peripheral blood. CDR3 sequence reads: CASSYYNRDVNGYTF. The CDR3 nucleotides are TGTGCCAGCAGTTACTACAACAGGGATGTCAATGGCTACACCTTC.